Sequencing of this T cell receptor (beta chain) was carried out in a study of shared clonotypes between healthy human individuals (dated by TCRdb to 2020 to 2022). Regarding the research as a whole: The cohort included a few men and a couple of women between 18 and 49 years of age. For each donor, CD4 naive and CD4 memory were each given three plates, CD8 naive was given two plates, and CD8 memory was given one plate. To estimate repertoire size and how much clonotypes are shared between individuals, the study performed deep sequencing of blood TCR repertoires from about five healthy adults. To increase sequencing depth and limit assay-specific biases, TCR repertoire library preparation and sequencing were carried out by different laboratories using diverse techniques. Per donor, leukapheresis produced somewhere between about 0.94 and 9.5 billion PBMCs.

Donors were healthy HIV-negative adults with no recently reported acute infections or vaccinations. Every donor was a Caucasian adult living in Nashville, Tennessee, USA. CD8 memory samples were composed of magnetically selected CD45RO+ cells combined with CCR7-negative CD45RA+ effector memory (TemRA) cells. After blood collection by leukapheresis, PBMCs were isolated using Ficoll-Histopaque density gradient centrifugation and then cryopreserved in the vapor phase of liquid nitrogen. Analytical flow cytometry was used to check the purity and quantity of each magnetically sorted T cell population. Each sorted fraction had its genomic DNA isolated and then quantified by UV absorbance on a Nanodrop 2000c. Details on this clone: No antigen is known for it. Qualities for individual bases were not recorded, and no much larger clone is one base off.

What the authors observed across the whole study: The small number of donors limited the genetic and exposure-history diversity represented. Naive subsets generally had larger estimated clonotype richness than memory subsets. Even with the large sequencing depth, rarefaction of the sorted-subset datasets indicated that sequencing was incomplete. Only blood was sampled, and tissue TCR repertoires likely differ from those in blood. Across a few donors, roughly 5.4% of naive CD4, approximately 4% of naive CD8, 2% to 2.5% of memory CD4, and 0.3% to 0.45% of memory CD8 clonotypes were shared. Pairwise subsampling indicated that sequencing depth was expected to affect the degree of clonotype sharing among donors. Clonotypes shared by all four sorted-subset donors showed higher generation probabilities than non-shared clonotypes.

TCR CDR3 regions were amplified from genomic DNA by multiplex PCR using the deep immunoSEQ assay. Extracted genomic DNA from each cell subset was distributed evenly across all wells of several immunoSEQ 96-well plates, and each plate was treated as a replicate. Each replicate PCR for sorted subsets received roughly 0.2 ug genomic DNA, equal to about 30,000 T cell genomes. Purified libraries were measured with a Qubit 3.0 fluorometer, size-checked on a Bioanalyzer 2100, and measured again with the KAPA Library Quantification kit. A separate single-read 150-cycle Illumina NextSeq 550 flow cell was used to sequence each immunoSEQ 96-well plate. Concerning the study's data processing: Because only junctional sequences without quality scores were contained in the immunoSEQ output, filtering matching that applied to full-length reads could not be performed. To assign V/J genes and CDR3, sequences were annotated using PyIR, a Python wrapper for IgBLAST v1.9, with IMGT germline references. Reads with weak V/J assignments (E-value above 1e-6), missing CDR3, stop codons, out-of-frame junctions, or ambiguous translated residues were removed. V3J clonotypes were defined as sequences sharing the same inferred V gene, J gene, and CDR3 amino acid sequence. Percentage overlap between repertoires was calculated by dividing the number of shared unique clonotypes by the size of the smaller repertoire. Repertoire richness was assessed with RTK rarefaction, the Chao1 estimator, and Recon v2.1 estimates of unobserved clonotypes. For all TCRbeta clonotypes obtained by the gDNA method from a few donors, generation probabilities were computed with OLGA. TCRdb took over this immuneACCESS table, retaining in-frame rearrangements with V and J assigned. Such tables are incomplete; in checked studies, under half of the missing clones stem from an unresolved V gene, and the remainder is unexplained. D and trimming were read from the DNA, whereas the V and J calls and clone size are those reported in that table. The sample table records 650,000 to 700,000 clones; less than 95% of these occur just once. The ten biggest clones cover 34% of the sample.

CDR1 and CDR2, looked up from the germline V gene, are MGHRA and YSYEKL. The germline ends are 7 bases apart after V is trimmed by 2 bases and J by 2 bases. The CDR3 sequence holds 13 residues, the cysteine and phenylalanine included. Solely the CDR3 DNA is kept, with 39 bases framed from the first base. Sample: memory CD8+ T cells from PBMCs. The cell subset or site label corresponds to: CD45RO+ cells pooled with CCR7-negative TemRA cells. The sequence derives from a man between 18 and 35 years old in good health. Some clones in this sample may be carry-over from other donors' samples. The sequence links TRBV4-1 to TRBJ2-7; the D gene is perhaps TRBD1, on 5 matching bases. DNA sequence: TGCGCCAGCAGCCAAAGACAGACCTACGAGCAGTACTTC. Its translation reads: CASSQRQTYEQYF.